The rows below give T cell receptor beta chains drawn from one sample of a study of T cells after posttransplantation cyclophosphamide. Generated by immunoSEQ multiplex PCR, the TCRdb table keeps only in-frame clones and is missing some. The sample shows over 15,000 clones, none of them appearing just once. This material consisted of PBMCs, taken after allogeneic stem cell transplant with posttransplant cyclophosphamide. The origin of the receptors is a female patient in her 30s who received an allogeneic stem cell transplant from a related donor, was CMV-positive, and had no GVHD. Some T cells may be graft donor cells. Each CDR3 is given with its conserved first and last residue. D genes are given only for firm matches. The size field reads how often the clone was seen (once, few, many) or a class if it is expanded.

CDR3nt,CDR3aa,v_gene,d_gene,len,abundance,j_gene
TGTGGCCTAAAAATGACAGGGCGGGGTAATTACAATGAGCAGTTCTTC,CGLKMTGRGNYNEQFF,TRBV28,-,16,many,TRBJ2-1
TGTGCCAGCAGTGAAGGCCTAGCGGGGAATAATGAGCAGTTCTTC,CASSEGLAGNNEQFF,TRBV2,TRBD2,15,many,TRBJ2-1
TGCGCCAGCAGCCAAGAAGGCGTAGCGAGACAGGGGACTGACACTGAAGCTTTCTTT,CASSQEGVARQGTDTEAFF,TRBV4-1,TRBD1,19,many,TRBJ1-1
TGTGCCAGCAGCCCTTACGGGGGGGAGGGCCAGTACGAGCAGTACTTC,CASSPYGGEGQYEQYF,TRBV7-9,TRBD2,16,many,TRBJ2-7
TGTGCCAGCAGCTCGGACACTCCCCGTGAGCAGTTCTTC,CASSSDTPREQFF,TRBV11-2,-,13,many,TRBJ2-1
TGCGCCAGCAGCTCTACAGGGTCCGATGAGCAGTTCTTC,CASSSTGSDEQFF,TRBV5-1,-,13,many,TRBJ2-1
TGTGCCAGTAGCAACTTCAGGACTAGCGGGAGCACAGATACGCAGTATTTT,CASSNFRTSGSTDTQYF,TRBV19,TRBD2,17,many,TRBJ2-3
TGTGCCAGCAGTTTGAAGGACAGTAATCAGCCCCAGCATTTT,CASSLKDSNQPQHF,TRBV27,-,14,many,TRBJ1-5
TGTGCCTGGAATGACAACCGCTACGAGCAGTACTTC,CAWNDNRYEQYF,TRBV30,-,12,many,TRBJ2-7
TGTGCCAGCAGCCAAGGGGGACTAGGGTCCTACAATGAGCAGTTCTTC,CASSQGGLGSYNEQFF,TRBV4-2,TRBD2,16,many,TRBJ2-1
TGTGCCAGTAGTATCCGACTAGCGGGAGTGGCAGATACGCAGTATTTT,CASSIRLAGVADTQYF,TRBV19,TRBD2,16,many,TRBJ2-3